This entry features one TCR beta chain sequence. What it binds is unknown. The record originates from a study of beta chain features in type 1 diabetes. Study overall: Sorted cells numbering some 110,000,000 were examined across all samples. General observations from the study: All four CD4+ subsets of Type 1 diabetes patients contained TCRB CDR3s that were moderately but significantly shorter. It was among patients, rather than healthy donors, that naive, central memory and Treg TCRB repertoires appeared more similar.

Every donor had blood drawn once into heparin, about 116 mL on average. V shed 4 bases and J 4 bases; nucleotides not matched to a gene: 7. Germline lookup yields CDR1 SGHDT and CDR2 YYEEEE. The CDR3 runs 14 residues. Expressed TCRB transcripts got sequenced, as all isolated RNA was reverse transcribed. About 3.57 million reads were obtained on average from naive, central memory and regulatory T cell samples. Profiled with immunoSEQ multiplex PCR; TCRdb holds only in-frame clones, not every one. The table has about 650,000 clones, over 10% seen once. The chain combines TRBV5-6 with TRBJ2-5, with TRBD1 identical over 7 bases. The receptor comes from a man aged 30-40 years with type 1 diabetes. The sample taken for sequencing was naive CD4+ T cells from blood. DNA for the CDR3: TGTGCCAGCAGCGATATAGGGGGCGGAGAGACCCAGTACTTC. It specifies CASSDIGGGETQYF.